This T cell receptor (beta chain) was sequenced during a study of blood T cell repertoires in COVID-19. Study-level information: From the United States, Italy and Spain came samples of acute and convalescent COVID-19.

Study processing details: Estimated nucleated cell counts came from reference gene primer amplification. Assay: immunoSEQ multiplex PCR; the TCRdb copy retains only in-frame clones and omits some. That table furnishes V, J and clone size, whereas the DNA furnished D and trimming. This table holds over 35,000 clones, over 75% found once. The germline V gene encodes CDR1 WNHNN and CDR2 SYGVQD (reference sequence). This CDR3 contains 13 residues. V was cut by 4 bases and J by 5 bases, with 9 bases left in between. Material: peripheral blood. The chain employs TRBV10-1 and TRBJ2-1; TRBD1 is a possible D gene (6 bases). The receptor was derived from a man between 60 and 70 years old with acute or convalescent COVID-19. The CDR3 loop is CASSGTENNEQFF. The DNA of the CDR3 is TGCGCCAGCAGTGGGACAGAAAACAATGAGCAGTTCTTC.